This T cell receptor beta chain was obtained from a study of cytomegalovirus exposure and HLA in healthy donors (dated by TCRdb to 2016 to 2017). For context, the study as a whole: According to an earlier analysis of 587 of the donors, 150 million to 200 million T cells yielded 95 million to 140 million unique TCR beta sequences and approximately 300 Gb of sequence data. An early release covering roughly 600 HLA-typed donors comprised about 300 gigabases of sequencing data and 65 million to 100 million unique TCR sequences. Of the approximately 400 genotyped donors, approximately 83% fell in the genetic ancestry cluster associated with self-reported Caucasian donors. The study aimed to test whether signatures of past pathogen exposure could be identified by cataloging public T cell receptors. The study profiled the T cell repertoires of around 700 subjects by immunosequencing and related them to cytomegalovirus serostatus. A separate validation cohort of more than 100 different subjects was used in addition to the roughly 670-subject first cohort. The study combined high-throughput TCR immunosequencing, statistical association of individual TCRs with disease status, and machine learning to predict cytomegalovirus infection status. To study patterns of TCR occurrence, a later analysis re-analyzed previously published TCR beta repertoires from under 750 donors and added high-resolution HLA genotyping. Rather than drawing on any new phenotypic data, the later analysis identified candidate immune exposures from TCR beta sequences and the way those sequences occurred across donors. In an earlier analysis of several hundred of the donors, high-throughput TCR beta sequencing was used to judge whether each TCR beta V gene segment behaved as functional or pseudogenic. Donor age, sex, ethnicity and CMV serostatus were compiled alongside the repertoire data. In a later genetic analysis, genome-wide SNP genotypes for about 65% of the roughly 700 donors were used, and that subset was treated as a discovery cohort. Every repertoire in the discovery cohort had been generated on one and the same sequencing platform. Both class I and class II loci were covered by HLA typing, at four-digit resolution. Typing coverage differed by locus: A, B, C, DRB1 and DQB1 were typed in roughly 620-630 donors, DQA1 in about 510, DPA1 in some 610, and DPB1 in roughly 450. A handful of DR-DQ haplotypes were treated as single units for association and clustering because of strong linkage in the cohort. Among roughly 400 genotyped donors of the cohort, an average of around 250,000 unique TCR beta nucleotide sequences was sequenced per donor, of which 15% to 20% were non-productive.

Via the germline V gene, CDR1 is SGDLS and CDR2 YYNGEE. The germline V end is reduced by 2 bases and the J end by 0 bases; junction bases left unmatched: 4. From the cysteine up to the phenylalanine, the CDR3 has a length of 16 residues. The retained sequence is limited to the CDR3, 48 bases, with the frame set at the first base. The library relied on the immunoSEQ multiplex PCR assay. For the multiplex PCR, a mixture combining 60 forward primers for TCR Vbeta segments and 13 reverse primers for TCR Jbeta segments was used. The CDR3 region of rearranged TCR beta genes was amplified from genomic DNA by a multiplex PCR assay. On the Illumina HiSeq System, the amplified TCR beta libraries were sequenced as 87-base-pair reads. In the paper's pipeline: A later analysis counted tens of millions of unique TCR beta chains across the 550 to 700 repertoires, and some 12 million of these chains were shared by at least two donors. To remove PCR and sequencing errors, raw reads were error-corrected and collapsed into unique sequences using a nearest-neighbor algorithm that merged closely related sequences. V, D and J gene segments were assigned by aligning CDR3 sequences to IMGT reference sequences. Each retained sequence needed at least a six-nucleotide match to both a V gene segment and a J gene segment. Rearrangements were called productive when the CDR3 lacked stop codons and stayed in frame with V and J; all others were non-productive. CDR3 was defined according to IMGT convention as the region running from the second conserved V-encoded cysteine to the conserved J-encoded phenylalanine. The earlier analysis of 587 of the donors excluded any sequence lacking an unambiguous match to a single V gene segment. An earlier analysis of 550 to 650 of the donors classified V segments as functional when productive rearrangements were above 56.7% and as segregating when the standard deviation between donors was above 5%. A statistical classification framework was built to diagnose cytomegalovirus status from the catalog of TCR beta chain sequences. A later analysis assigned V and J genes by comparing TCR nucleotide sequences with IMGT/GENE-DB human TR gene sequences. Using the TCRdist pipeline, a later analysis assigned CDR3 sequences along with most-parsimonious VDJ recombination scenarios. In a later analysis, each TCR beta chain was defined by its CDR3 amino acid sequence together with its V-gene family, and reads without a unique V-gene family were excluded. To address suspected cross-contamination and a sequencing artifact, a later analysis removed around 590 highly shared, low-generation-probability nucleotide sequences. In a later analysis, a clonal expansion index was calculated for each public chain from normalized within-repertoire ranks of inferred template counts. In a later analysis, generation probabilities were computed using a VDJ recombination model fitted to out-of-frame rearrangements, and the results were checked against IGoR. In a later analysis, TCR-TCR, TCR-HLA and TCR-CMV co-occurrence was scored with hypergeometric tests, and a repertoire-size bias correction was applied to TCR pairs. In a later analysis, false discovery rates were estimated by permuting HLA or CMV assignments 20 times. A later analysis grouped co-occurring TCRs with DBSCAN, adding TCRdist sequence similarity when clustering within HLA-allele-positive subsets. For co-occurrence clustering, repertoires with fewer than 30,000 or more than 120,000 public chains were excluded, along with 5 or 6 repertoires with anomalous nucleotide sharing. TCRdb obtained this table from immuneACCESS and retained in-frame rearrangements with V and J assigned. These tables miss some clones; where compared with another copy, unresolved V genes account for less than half of the shortfall, and the remainder is unexplained. V and J calls plus clone size are reproduced from that table; the DNA served to infer D and trimming. This sample lists 130,000 or so clones; less than 85% were detected once. The biggest ten clones account for roughly 4.5% of the sample.

Details on this clone: This clone's antigen is unknown. No much larger clonotype is one base removed from it; base qualities were not supplied.

On the study overall, not on this receptor specifically: The classifier was reported to diagnose cytomegalovirus status with high specificity and sensitivity in both the original and validation cohorts. The cohort was sequenced for TCR beta chains only, and without alpha or paired-chain data the features that could be detected were limited. Specific HLA alleles were associated with 16,951 TCR beta sequences at a false discovery rate of 0.05 in a later analysis. According to a later analysis, most CMV-associated TCR beta chains appeared to be HLA-restricted, and the HLA associations seemed to be driven largely by CMV exposure. Linkage disequilibrium might explain the correlated functional status among segregating V segments, but an unknown experimental factor could not be excluded. In an earlier analysis of roughly 560 of the donors, most TCR beta V segments were observed in productive rearrangements about 87% or about 30% of the time, broadly matching IMGT annotations. Because the 87-base-pair reads could not distinguish some IMGT-functional V segments, including TRBV6-2 and TRBV6-3, those segments were excluded. A later genetic analysis associated a missense DCLRE1C variant with V-gene and J-gene trimming of TCR beta chains, and an independent cohort replicated the association. According to a later genetic analysis, donors in an Asian-associated ancestry cluster had fewer N-insertions in productive TCRs than the approximately 710-donor mean. Across donors, most TCR sequences were observed very rarely, whereas some public TCRs were present in many individuals. In a later analysis, HLA-associated TCR beta chains showed more clonal expansion and lower generation probabilities than non-associated chains that were equally common. According to a later analysis, parvovirus B19, influenza, CMV and Epstein-Barr virus appeared linked to several top co-occurrence clusters. In the study, around 150 TCR beta chains were listed as associated with cytomegalovirus. According to a later analysis, TCR association rates differed among HLA loci, with DRB1 alleles showing the most associated TCRs and HLA-C alleles showing the fewest. Because counts were too low, 15 to 20 rarely observed V segments, including chromosome 9 orphons, were excluded from the earlier analysis of some 590 of the donors. In vitro tests confirmed that a few of the cytomegalovirus-associated TCR beta chains recognize cytomegalovirus antigens. A further reported finding was that TCR beta sequences accurately predicted the HLA-A and HLA-B alleles for most subjects in the first cohort. When HLA alleles, especially DR and DQ, strongly co-occurred, TCR associations were difficult to assign to individual alleles. It was suggested by the authors that the approach could potentially be generalized to other disease states and immunological phenotypes. The only immune exposure information available for the cohort was CMV serostatus. A group of highly shared sequence variants was considered likely to be a technical artifact of the sequencing pipeline. Presence/absence analyses assumed roughly uniform sequencing depth across donors, an assumption that may not hold. Because some donors lacked HLA typing at each locus, the association tests relied only on the typed subset.

The cohort consisted of 600 to 750 healthy bone marrow donors. At the time of sampling, all cohort members were nominally healthy, though unrecorded immune exposures were likely present. The donor was CMV seropositive and was included in the group of 250 to 350 seropositive cohort members. Every donor gave a peripheral blood sample, and the peripheral blood mononuclear cells from that sample were used for TCR beta sequencing. The Qiagen DNeasy Blood Extraction Kit was used to extract genomic DNA from the blood cell samples. This clonotype was obtained from a man aged 18-30 years in good health and CMV-seropositive. The chain is assembled from TRBV9 and TRBJ2-1; TRBD2 aligns with 8 central bases. The sequenced sample consisted of PBMCs. The CDR3 region reads CASSVSGKSSYNEQFF. Read as DNA, the sequence is TGTGCCAGCAGCGTTAGCGGGAAGAGCTCCTACAATGAGCAGTTCTTC.